This T cell receptor beta chain was recorded in a study of T cell responses to AZD1222 COVID-19 vaccine. Assay: immunoSEQ multiplex PCR; the TCRdb copy retains only in-frame clones and omits some. Of roughly 200,000 clones in the sample, just over 85% were seen once. Study-wide results and limits: Sampling captured repertoires only after the peak T cell response. Spike-specific TCR breadth and depth both grew after two AZD1222 doses.

Notes on this clone: Its antigen is unidentified.

CDR3 length: 14 residues. CDR1 and CDR2 from the germline V gene are MNHEY and SVGAGI. The V gene lost 2 bases and the J gene lost 4 bases, with 11 bases spanning the gap. The sequence was collected from an adult in good health. This rearrangement joins TRBV6-5 to TRBJ1-2; D unclear. The input for sequencing was peripheral blood, taken on day 0 of AZD1222 vaccination. CDR3 DNA: TGTGCCAGCAGTTACGGGGTTCTGGGCTATGGCTACACCTTC. It encodes CASSYGVLGYGYTF.